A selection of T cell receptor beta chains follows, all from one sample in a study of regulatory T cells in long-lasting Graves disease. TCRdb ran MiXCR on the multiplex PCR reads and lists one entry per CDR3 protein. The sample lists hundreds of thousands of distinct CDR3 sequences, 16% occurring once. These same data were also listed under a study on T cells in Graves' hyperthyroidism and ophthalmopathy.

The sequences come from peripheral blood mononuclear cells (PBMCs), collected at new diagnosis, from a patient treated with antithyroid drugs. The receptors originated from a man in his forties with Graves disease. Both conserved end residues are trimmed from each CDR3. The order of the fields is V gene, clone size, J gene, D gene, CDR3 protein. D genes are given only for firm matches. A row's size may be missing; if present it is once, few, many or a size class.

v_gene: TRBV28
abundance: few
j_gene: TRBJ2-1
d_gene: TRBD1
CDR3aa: ASSRTGGGGGEQF

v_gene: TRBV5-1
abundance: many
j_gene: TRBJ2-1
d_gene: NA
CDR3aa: ASSLVPGVDEQF

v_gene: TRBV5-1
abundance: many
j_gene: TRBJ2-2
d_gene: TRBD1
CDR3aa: ASSSAGTGTGELF

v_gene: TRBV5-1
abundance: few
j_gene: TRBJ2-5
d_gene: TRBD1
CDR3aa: ASQVGQGEQETQY

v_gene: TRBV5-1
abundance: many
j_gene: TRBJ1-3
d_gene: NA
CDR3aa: ASSLGLRDYSGNTIY

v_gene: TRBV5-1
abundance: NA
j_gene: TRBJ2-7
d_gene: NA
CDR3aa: ASSLAPAGEQY

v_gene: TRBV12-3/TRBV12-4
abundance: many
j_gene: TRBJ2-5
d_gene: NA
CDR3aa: ASSSPGSQETQY

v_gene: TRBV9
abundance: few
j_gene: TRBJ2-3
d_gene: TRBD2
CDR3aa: ASSEGTSGLDTQY

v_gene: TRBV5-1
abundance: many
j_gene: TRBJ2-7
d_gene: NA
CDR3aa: ASSFSGGTYEQY

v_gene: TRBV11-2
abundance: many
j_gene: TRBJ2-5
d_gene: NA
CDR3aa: ASSLELARETQY

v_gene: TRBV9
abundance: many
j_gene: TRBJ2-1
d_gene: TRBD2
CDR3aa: ASSVGGSGGPSYNEQF

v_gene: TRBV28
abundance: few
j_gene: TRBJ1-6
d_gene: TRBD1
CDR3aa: ASSQRTGRSPLH

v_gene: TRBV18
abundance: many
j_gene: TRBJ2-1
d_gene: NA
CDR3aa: ASSPPTGQLNEQF

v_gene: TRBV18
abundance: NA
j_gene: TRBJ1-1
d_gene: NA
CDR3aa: ASSNLYEAF

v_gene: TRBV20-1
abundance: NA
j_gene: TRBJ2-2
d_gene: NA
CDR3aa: SARERDIYTGELF

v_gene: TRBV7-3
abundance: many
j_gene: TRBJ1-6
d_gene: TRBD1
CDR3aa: ASSPTGGESSPLH

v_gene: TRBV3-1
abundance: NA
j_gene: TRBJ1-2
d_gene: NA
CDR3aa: ASSQVGGVSYGYT

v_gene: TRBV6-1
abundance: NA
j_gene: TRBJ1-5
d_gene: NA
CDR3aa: ASHEGYSQPQH

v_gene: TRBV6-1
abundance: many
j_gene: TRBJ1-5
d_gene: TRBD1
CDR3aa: ASSDQTGSRRNQPQH

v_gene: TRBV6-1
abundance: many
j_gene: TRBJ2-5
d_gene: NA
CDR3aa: ASTPREAETQY

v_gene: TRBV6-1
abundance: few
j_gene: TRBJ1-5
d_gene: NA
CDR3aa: ASSEGGGSSQPQH

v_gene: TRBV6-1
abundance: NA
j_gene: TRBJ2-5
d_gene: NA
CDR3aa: ASTGAGIQETQY

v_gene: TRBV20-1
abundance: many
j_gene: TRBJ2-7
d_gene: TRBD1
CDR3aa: SARDPSGTGDIGEQY

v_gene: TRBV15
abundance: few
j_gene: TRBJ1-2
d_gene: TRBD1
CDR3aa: ATSKGTGNGYT

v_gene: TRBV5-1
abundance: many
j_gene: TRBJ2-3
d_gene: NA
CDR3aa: ASSLGSGGPDTQY

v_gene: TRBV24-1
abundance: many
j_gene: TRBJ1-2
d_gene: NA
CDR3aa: ATSDSRGWDGYT